The 25 T cell receptor beta chains presented below share a single source sample, sequenced in a study of tumor-infiltrating lymphocytes in primary liver carcinoma. Investigators took RNA and DNA out together from roughly 21-30 mg of unsorted bulk tissue. The authors made TCR beta cDNA from approximately 500 ng total RNA with a constant-region primer. Slightly modified ARM-PCR served as the procedure for the TCR beta libraries. These libraries came from three rounds of nested multiplex PCR. Rounds one and two of PCR, each of 10 cycles, were primed with TRBV1-TRBV30 forward primers and a C-beta reverse primer. TCRdb re-derived calls from the multiplex PCR reads in MiXCR, one entry per CDR3 protein. This sample yields around 21,000 distinct CDR3 sequences, of which roughly 70% are seen a single time; approximately 41% belongs to the top ten. The sequencing sample was made of liver tumor tissue from sampling region 1. Described subset: tumor region T1, superior pole. The receptors derive from a man aged 35 to 55 with primary liver carcinoma and hepatitis B virus infection.

V and J are TRBV11-2 and TRBJ1-4; D gene ambiguous. In germline, CDR1 is SGHAT, CDR2 FQNNGV. V was cut by 5 bases and J by 4 bases, with 26 bases left in between. The CDR3 consists of 19 residues. CDR3 loop: CASSPKRQRMAAINEKLFF. CDR3 nucleotides: TGTGCCAGCAGCCCGAAGCGTCAAAGGATGGCCGCAATTAATGAAAAACTGTTTTTT. The full variable domain, with the rest looked up from reference TRBV11-2 and TRBJ1-4, is EAGVAQSPRYKIIEKRQSVAFWCNPISGHATLYWYQQILGQGPKLLIQFQNNGVVDDSQLPKDRFSAERLKGVDSTLKIQPAKLEDSAVYLCASSPKRQRMAAINEKLFFGSGTQLSVL.

This clonotype was observed at least ten times. At one end, the junction sequence differs from germline, possibly due to a read error. The chain uses TRBV2 and TRBJ2-7, with 8 bases matching TRBD1. Germline V lookup: CDR1 SNHLY, CDR2 FYNNEI. CDR3 length: 13 residues. The CDR3 loop is CAIRDRRSYERYF. The CDR3 region has the DNA TGTGCCATTCGGGACAGGCGCTCCTACGAGCGGTACTTC.

Turning to this clonotype: A single base separates this from a much larger clone, so it may be a read error. V and J are TRBV4-3 and TRBJ1-6; D not resolved. From germline, CDR1 is LGHNA and CDR2 YSLEER. The CDR3 contains 15 residues. DNA for the CDR3: TGCGCCAGCAGCCAAGAGAGCTCCTATAATTCATCCCTCCACTTT. This codes for CASSQESSYNSSLHF.

Note on this clonotype: The junction and the germline gene differ at one end; a read error may be behind it. The CDR3 region has the DNA TGTGCCAGCAGCAGGACTCCAGGAGGAACAAATGAAAGACTGTCTTTT. As protein: CASSRTPGGTNERLSF. This chain uses TRBV11-2 with TRBJ1-4, with D uncertain. The length of the CDR3 is 16 residues. CDR1 is SGHAT and CDR2 is FQNNGV in the germline V gene.

On this clonotype itself: As the CDR3 is not closed by the conserved phenylalanine or tryptophan, this likely results from a read error. The chain employs TRBV11-2 and TRBJ2-1; 7 bases agree with TRBD2. Germline V lookup: CDR1 SGHAT, CDR2 FQNNGV. V dropped 0 bases and J dropped 5; count of bases not matched to a gene: 16. The CDR3 is 19 residues long. The CDR3 is CASSLDGLFSGTLHNEQFL. DNA for the CDR3: TGTGCCAGCAGCTTAGATGGGCTATTCAGCGGGACCCTTCACAATGAGCAGTTCTTG.

As to this clonotype: Compared with germline, one end of the junction differs, possibly owing to a read error. The V call is TRBV14, the J call TRBJ2-1; TRBD1 matches at 9 bases. The CDR3 is 17 residues long. Germline loops: CDR1 SGHDN, CDR2 FVKESK. The CDR3 DNA is TGTGCCAGCAGCCGATGGACAGGGGCCGGGTCCTACAACGAGCAGTTCTTC. Translating it yields CASSRWTGAGSYNEQFF.

Points on this clonotype: Compared with germline, one end of the junction differs, possibly owing to a read error. The chain combines TRBV6-5 with TRBJ1-6; tentatively, D is TRBD1 (6 bases). Germline CDR1 is MNHEY and CDR2 is SVGAGI. The CDR3 length is 15 residues. The CDR3 reads CASRHREVNNSLLHF. In nucleotides, the CDR3 is TGTGCCAGCAGGCACAGGGAGGTAAATAATTCACTCCTCCACTTT.

The CDR3 reads CASGSSGNADTQYF. The DNA for the CDR3 is TGTGCCAGCGGCTCTAGCGGGAACGCAGATACGCAGTATTTT. The chain joins TRBV13 to TRBJ2-3, with TRBD2 identical over 9 bases. Germline V gives CDR1 PRHDT, CDR2 FYEKMQ (reference sequence). Trimming took 8 bases from V and 4 from J; bases not matched to a gene: 7. The length of the CDR3 is 14 residues. The full variable domain, completed using reference TRBV13 and TRBJ2-3, is AAGVIQSPRHLIKEKRETATLKCYPIPRHDTVYWYQQGPGQDPQFLISFYEKMQSDKGSIPDRFSAQQFSDYHSELNMSSLELGDSALYFCASGSSGNADTQYFGPGTRLTVL.

To note about this clonotype: Mismatch with germline at one junction end may stem from a read error. V usage is TRBV11-2 and J usage is TRBJ2-2; D may be TRBD2 (6 bases). CDR1 SGHAT and CDR2 FQNNGV come from the germline V gene. The CDR3 length is 17 residues. The CDR3 sequence: CTSSPALGGANAGELFF. Written as DNA, the CDR3 is TGTACCAGCAGCCCGGCATTAGGAGGGGCGAACGCCGGGGAGCTGTTTTTT.

To note about this clonotype: At one end the junction does not follow the germline gene, possibly because of a read error. The V gene is TRBV11-2, the J gene TRBJ2-2, with D possibly matching TRBD2 (6 bases). The CDR3 runs 15 residues. Germline V CDR1 and CDR2: SGHAT, FQNNGV. Written as DNA, the CDR3 is TGTGCCGACAGCTTTGCGGGATTGAACACCGGGGGGCTGTTTTTT. This codes for CADSFAGLNTGGLFF.

The chain joins TRBV4-1 to TRBJ2-7, with D possibly being TRBD1 (6 bases). The CDR3 loop spans 15 amino acids. The germline gives CDR1 MGHRA, CDR2 YSYEKL. V lost 3 bases and J 3 bases, leaving 15 bases between the germline ends. The DNA for the CDR3 is TGCGCCAGCAGCCATGATTTGGGGGCTGGCTACGAGCAGTACTTC. It specifies CASSHDLGAGYEQYF.

The count of this clonotype is one. Without the conserved terminal phenylalanine or tryptophan, this CDR3 likely stems from a read error. No DNA is shown, since the ends of the CDR3 on it are uncertain; the CDR3 is the one TCRdb lists. The CDR3 loop reads CASSPPRQGIAFL. V gene TRBV18 combines with J gene TRBJ1-1; the table assigns TRBD1, which was not confirmed against the DNA. The CDR3 extends over 13 residues, inclusive of both ends. Germline CDR1 is KGHSH and CDR2 is LQKENI.

With regard to this clonotype: The junction departs from germline at one end; a sequencing error may be responsible. The gene calls are TRBV11-2 and TRBJ2-1; D unclear. Germline V CDR1 and CDR2: SGHAT, FQNNGV. The CDR3 contains 12 residues. Here the CDR3 reads CASSPSHHKQFF. DNA of the CDR3: TGTGCTAGCAGCCCCTCCCACCATAAGCAGTTCTTC.

As regards this clonotype: The junction and the germline gene differ at one end; a read error may be behind it. This chain uses TRBV4-1 with TRBJ2-2; 7 bases line up with TRBD2. The V gene's germline CDR1 is MGHRA and CDR2 YSYEKL. CDR3 size: 16 residues. The CDR3, as DNA: TGCGTCAGCACCCGCGAGCCGGGACTAAGCACCGGGGGGCTGTTTTTT. Translating gives CVSTREPGLSTGGLFF.

About this clonotype itself: Its ends do not fully match the called genes, so a read error is possible. This sequence joins TRBV11-2 and TRBJ2-5; tentative D call: TRBD2 (5 bases). The CDR3 sequence is 18 residues long. The germline gives CDR1 SGHAT, CDR2 FQNNGV. CDR3 sequence reads: CTSSLARLALGEKETQYF. The CDR3 region has the DNA TGTACCAGCAGCTTAGCTAGGCTAGCCCTGGGAGAAAAAGAGACCCAGTACTTC.

Points on this clonotype: The germline gene is not matched at one end of the junction; a read error may be the cause. V and J are TRBV4-3 and TRBJ2-7; 8 bases are shared with TRBD2. The CDR3 length is 15 residues. The germline V gene has CDR1 LGHNA and CDR2 YSLEER. The CDR3 loop reads CASNRERAGAYEQYF. CDR3 nucleotides: TGTGCCAGTAACCGCGAAAGAGCGGGAGCGTACGAGCAGTACTTC.

This clonotype was recorded once. A much bigger clone sits one base away, suggesting this may be a read error. The rearrangement joins TRBV11-1 to TRBJ1-1; D might be TRBD1 (5 bases). The germline V and J ends were trimmed by 5 bases and 1 base, with 14 bases remaining between them. CDR3 length: 15 amino acids. The germline gives CDR1 SGHAT, CDR2 FQDESV (reference sequence). CDR3 nucleotides: TGTGCCAGCAGCCTTTTTGGGGCAGCGAACACTGAAGCTTTCTTT. It translates to CASSLFGAANTEAFF.

This clonotype was seen a few times. The junction departs from germline at one end; a sequencing error may be responsible. The J gene is TRBJ2-1, the V gene TRBV6-5; tentatively, D is TRBD2 (6 bases). This CDR3 has 15 amino acids. The germline CDR1 and CDR2 sequences are MNHEY and SVGAGI. CDR3 region: CVSSYGTGAYNEQFF. The CDR3 DNA sequence: TGTGTCAGCAGTTACGGGACGGGAGCTTACAATGAGCAGTTCTTC.

A word on this clonotype: A much larger clone differs by one base, so this may be a read error. V is TRBV10-3 and J is TRBJ2-5; D uncertain. The CDR3 is 15 residues long. Germline loops: CDR1 ENHRY, CDR2 SYGVKD. For the CDR3, the DNA is TGTGTCATCAGTGAGTCGGCTACCAGACAAGAGACCCAGTACTTC. Translated: CVISESATRQETQYF.

The genes are TRBV12-5 and TRBJ2-3; D gene unclear. The CDR3 has 14 residues. V gave up 6 bases and J gave up 0 bases, with 10 bases separating them. Germline V gene lookup returns CDR1 LGHNT and CDR2 FRNRAP. In DNA, the CDR3 is TGTGCTAGTGGACCTGCGGCCAGCACAGATACGCAGTATTTT. Residues: CASGPAASTDTQYF.

This clonotype showed up just a few times. The V call is TRBV19, the J call TRBJ2-1, with 8 nucleotides matching TRBD1. Germline loops: CDR1 LNHDA, CDR2 SQIVND (reference sequence). J lost 7 bases, V lost 9 bases, and 2 bases had no gene match. The CDR3 runs to 11 residues. The CDR3 here is CASNRGNEQFF. CDR3 nucleotide sequence: TGTGCCAGCAACAGGGGGAATGAGCAGTTCTTC.

The gene calls are TRBV4-1 and TRBJ2-3; TRBD2 aligns across 8 bases. The CDR3 is 18 amino acids. CDR1 is MGHRA, CDR2 YSYEKL, per germline. V was clipped by 1 base and J by 5 bases; unmatched bases: 14. CDR3 in amino acids: CASSQVLLKAGVLDTQYF. CDR3 coding DNA: TGCGCCAGCAGCCAAGTGTTATTGAAAGCGGGAGTCCTAGATACGCAGTATTTT.

To note about this clonotype: One junction end disagrees with the germline gene, perhaps due to a read error. The V call is TRBV11-2, the J call TRBJ2-1; no clear D. This CDR3 is 19 amino acids long. The V gene's germline CDR1 is SGHAT and CDR2 FQNNGV. CDR3 sequence reads: CARSLDGRFSRTLYNGQFF. The CDR3 coding sequence is TGTGCCAGGAGCTTAGATGGGCGATTCAGCAGGACCCTTTACAATGGGCAGTTCTTC.

This clonotype appeared a few times. At one end, the junction sequence differs from germline, possibly due to a read error. The genes are TRBV11-2 and TRBJ2-2; possibly TRBD1 for D (5 bases). Germline values: CDR1 SGHAT, CDR2 FQNNGV. The CDR3 loop spans 17 amino acids. For the CDR3, the DNA is TGTGCCAGCGGCTCAGCATTAGAAGGGGCGAACACTGGGGAGCTGTTTTTT. Translated, it gives CASGSALEGANTGELFF.

Notes on this clonotype: The conserved final phenylalanine or tryptophan is absent from the CDR3, which likely points to a read error. The chain has TRBV11-2 and TRBJ2-2, with D tentatively TRBD2 (6 bases). This CDR3 is built from 17 residues. Looked up from germline, CDR1 is SGHAT and CDR2 is FQNNGV. The CDR3 reads CDNSLALGGANTRELFI. CDR3 coding DNA: TGTGACAACAGCTTAGCATTAGGAGGGGCGAACACCAGGGAGCTGTTTATT.